These 19 T cell receptor beta chains share one sample of origin, sequenced in a study of shared clonotypes between healthy human individuals. It was CD45RO-negative cells, positively selected for CCR7, that made up naive CD8 cells, with terminally differentiated effector memory CD45RA+ cells excluded. Only in-frame clones appear in the TCRdb table, and some are missing; sequencing was by immunoSEQ multiplex PCR. This table has nearly 2 million clones, less than 95% appearing once. The sequencing input was naive CD8+ T cells sorted from blood. These receptors originate from a man aged 18-30 years in good health.

This chain connects TRBV4-1 to TRBJ2-1; D is unresolved. The CDR3 is 12 amino acids. Germline-derived CDR1 and CDR2 are MGHRA and YSYEKL. V was cut by 3 bases and J by 10 bases, with 10 bases left in between. This chain's CDR3 is CASSHPTVEQFF. CDR3 bases: TGCGCCAGCAGCCATCCGACGGTAGAGCAGTTCTTC.

The chain carries TRBV29-1 and TRBJ2-7, with 8 bases lining up with TRBD1. Per the germline V gene, CDR1 is SQVTM and CDR2 is ANQGSEA. The CDR3 length is 15 residues. V dropped 4 bases and J dropped 6; count of bases not matched to a gene: 14. CDR3 sequence reads: CSVVYTRTGLGEQYF. The CDR3 nucleotides read TGCAGCGTTGTATATACCAGGACAGGGCTTGGCGAGCAGTACTTC.

Regarding this clone: A much larger clone is a single base away; this may be a read error. The chain is built from TRBV11-1 and TRBJ1-1; D gene uncertain. The V and J ends lost 3 bases and 1 base respectively, with 6 bases between them. There are 13 residues in the CDR3. The germline V gene encodes CDR1 SGHAT and CDR2 FQDESV (reference sequence). The CDR3 nucleotides are TGTGCCAGCAGCTTGGGTGGGAACACTGAAGCTTTCTTT. This gives the protein CASSLGGNTEAFF. Variable domain in full (rest from reference TRBV11-1 and TRBJ1-1): EAEVAQSPRYKITEKSQAVAFWCDPISGHATLYWYRQILGQGPELLVQFQDESVVDDSQLPKDRFSAERLKGVDSTLKIQPAELGDSAMYLCASSLGGNTEAFFGQGTRLTVV.

CDR3 protein: CASSNRGLAGRNEQFF. In DNA form, the CDR3 reads TGCGCCAGCAGTAACCGGGGACTAGCGGGAAGGAATGAGCAGTTCTTC. The chain joins TRBV5-1 to TRBJ2-1, with TRBD2 matching 13 bases. The CDR3 length is 16 residues. Germline values: CDR1 SGHRS, CDR2 YFSETQ. With 5 bases clipped from V and 7 bases from J, the junction kept 9 bases outside the gene matches.

V and J are TRBV13 and TRBJ2-7; TRBD2 is a possible D gene (5 bases). The V and J ends lost 3 bases and 2 bases respectively, with 11 bases between them. The CDR3 consists of 14 residues. CDR1 is PRHDT, CDR2 FYEKMQ, per germline (reference sequence). The CDR3, as DNA: TGTGCCAGCAGCTTCGGGAAGGGTGCCTACGAGCAGTACTTC. As protein: CASSFGKGAYEQYF.

CDR3 nucleotides: TGTGCCAGCAGCTTCTGGCCCGGGACTAGCACAGATACGCAGTATTTT. Residues: CASSFWPGTSTDTQYF. The chain joins TRBV11-2 to TRBJ2-3; TRBD2 might be the D (6 bases). Germline-derived CDR1 and CDR2 are SGHAT and FQNNGV. This CDR3 contains 16 residues. The V end lost 3 bases, the J end lost 0 bases, and 13 bases lay between the germline ends.

The chain joins TRBV4-3 to TRBJ2-1, with D perhaps TRBD2 (5 bases). There are 17 residues in the CDR3. V was clipped by 0 bases and J by 2 bases, with 14 bases between them. Germline CDR1 reads LGHNA; CDR2 reads YSLEER. This chain's CDR3 is CASSQEKSLAAYNEQFF. Here the CDR3 DNA reads TGCGCCAGCAGCCAAGAGAAAAGCCTAGCAGCCTACAATGAGCAGTTCTTC.

This sequence joins TRBV27 and TRBJ1-1; no firm D call. Deletions cut 2 bases from V and 3 bases from J, with 10 bases between. Germline CDR1 is MNHEY and CDR2 is SMNVEV (reference sequence). The CDR3 is 14 amino acids. This chain's CDR3 is CASSLIGRDTEAFF. CDR3 in DNA: TGTGCCAGCAGTTTAATAGGGCGGGACACTGAAGCTTTCTTT.

For this clone: At the DNA level, this CDR3 is encoded by other sequences in the same sample as well. The chain uses TRBV27 and TRBJ2-7; 9 positions match TRBD2. The CDR3 contains 13 residues. Per the germline V gene, CDR1 is MNHEY and CDR2 is SMNVEV (reference sequence). Trimming cost V 6 bases and J 3 bases; bases outside gene matches: 3. The CDR3, as DNA: TGTGCCAGCAGCTATAGCGGGGGCTACGAGCAGTACTTC. This gives the protein CASSYSGGYEQYF.

This clone was counted a single time. The chain is built from TRBV7-9 and TRBJ1-1; TRBD1 matches 8 bases. V gave up 5 bases and J gave up 3 bases; unmatched junction bases: 8. CDR3 length equals 15 residues. Germline values: CDR1 SEHNR, CDR2 FQNEAQ (reference sequence). The CDR3 here is CASSLTTGADTEAFF. DNA of the CDR3: TGTGCCAGCAGCCTAACGACAGGGGCCGACACTGAAGCTTTCTTT.

The V call is TRBV4-3, the J call TRBJ2-5; 9 bases align to TRBD1. CDR1 and CDR2 from the germline V gene are LGHNA and YSLEER. CDR3 length: 19 residues. Trimming removed 0 bases from V and 3 bases from J; junction bases left unmatched: 14. The CDR3 DNA reads TGCGCCAGCAGCCAAGAGGGACAGGGTGGAACGGGAGTCGAAGAGACCCAGTACTTC. The encoded protein is CASSQEGQGGTGVEETQYF.

The chain joins TRBV9 to TRBJ1-3; no reliable D call. The germline V gene encodes CDR1 SGDLS and CDR2 YYNGEE. There are 15 residues in the CDR3. Trimming removed 3 bases at V and 0 bases at J, with 10 bases between. CDR3 coding DNA: TGTGCCAGCAGCGACGGCGATCGCTCTGGAAACACCATATATTTT. It codes for CASSDGDRSGNTIYF.

The CDR3 reads CASSRTGWDGYTF. In nucleotides, the CDR3 is TGTGCCAGCAGCAGGACAGGGTGGGATGGCTACACCTTC. The chain links TRBV7-2 to TRBJ1-2; 8 bases fit TRBD1. The ends lost 5 bases at V and 6 bases at J; junction bases unmatched: 5. The CDR3 length is 13 residues. Germline CDR1 SGHTA, CDR2 FQGNSA. The variable domain in full, completed from reference TRBV7-2 and TRBJ1-2, reads GAGVSQSPSNKVTEKGKDVELRCDPISGHTALYWYRQSLGQGLEFLIYFQGNSAPDKSGLPSDRFSAERTGGSVSTLTIQRTQQEDSAVYLCASSRTGWDGYTFGSGTRLTVV.

The chain recombines TRBV6-1 with TRBJ2-2; D is unclear. This CDR3 spans 19 amino acids. V shed 1 base and J shed 3 bases, with 21 bases lying between them. Germline-derived CDR1 and CDR2 are MNHNS and SASEGT. The CDR3 protein is CASSEVPFGPAIYTGELFF. CDR3 nucleotides: TGTGCCAGCAGTGAAGTCCCCTTCGGGCCTGCTATCTACACCGGGGAGCTGTTTTTT.

The V call is TRBV5-4, the J call TRBJ1-1; D unresolved. The CDR3 has 17 residues. The germline gives CDR1 SGHNT, CDR2 YYREEE (reference sequence). The germline V and J ends were trimmed by 0 bases and 1 base, with 16 bases remaining between them. CDR3 amino acids: CASSLAQRESRNTEAFF. DNA for the CDR3: TGTGCCAGCAGCTTGGCCCAGAGGGAAAGCCGGAACACTGAAGCTTTCTTT.

This chain's CDR3 is CASSPLAGEVYNEQFF. For the CDR3, the DNA is TGTGCCAGCTCACCACTAGCGGGAGAAGTCTACAATGAGCAGTTCTTC. The genes are TRBV18 and TRBJ2-1; 9 positions match TRBD2. Germline V CDR1 and CDR2: KGHSH, LQKENI. The CDR3 contains 16 residues. Unmatched junction bases numbered 4, after V lost 1 base and J lost 3 bases.

The CDR3 protein is CARWGFSGQFF. In nucleotides, the CDR3 is TGTGCCAGATGGGGGTTTAGTGGGCAGTTCTTC. The chain joins TRBV2 to TRBJ2-1, with D perhaps given as TRBD1 or TRBD2 (5 bases each). V lost 9 bases to trimming and J lost 12 bases, with 15 bases between them. Per germline, CDR1 SNHLY and CDR2 FYNNEI. The CDR3 has 11 amino acids.

The chain employs TRBV9 and TRBJ2-5; tentative D call: TRBD2 (6 bases). The CDR3 is 15 amino acids. The ends were cut back, 3 bases at V and 0 bases at J, with 12 bases in the middle. Germline values: CDR1 SGDLS, CDR2 YYNGEE. The CDR3 DNA reads as TGTGCCAGCAGCGGGCCCTTAGCGGACCAAGAGACCCAGTACTTC. This encodes CASSGPLADQETQYF.

J is TRBJ2-7 and V is TRBV7-8; perhaps TRBD1 as D (5 bases). V lost 5 bases, J lost 2 bases, and 13 bases lay in between. Germline lookup yields CDR1 SGHVS and CDR2 FQNEAQ. The CDR3 covers 14 residues. CDR3 coding DNA: TGTGCCAGCAGCGCTCAGGGTACCCCCTACGAGCAGTACTTC. Translation gives CASSAQGTPYEQYF.